This T cell receptor (beta chain) was retrieved from a study of Ad26.COV2.S vaccination and SARS-CoV-2 variants. For the study at large: Intramuscularly, Ad26.COV2.S was given either once or twice, 56 days apart.

Findings of the study overall: Vaccinated and placebo-treated recipients had similar non-spike TCR breadth.

Treatment described: roughly 20 received Ad26.COV2.S at low or high dose, single or two shots; 5 received placebo; per-sample allocation not given. Collection of the samples took place on day 63 after the first injection of vaccine or placebo. SARS-CoV-2 spike from the Wuhan strain was encoded by the vaccine, an Ad26 vector. Assay used: immunoSEQ multiplex PCR; TCRdb lists only in-frame clones, some missing. The sample includes 300,000 to 400,000 clones, roughly 80% of them seen just once. A note on this clone: Its antigen is currently unknown.

The germline V and J ends were trimmed by 2 bases and 3 bases, with 12 bases remaining between them. The V gene's germline CDR1 is SGDLS and CDR2 YYNGEE. CDR3 size: 15 residues. Sequencing was performed on peripheral blood, taken in a trial of Ad26.COV2.S vaccine versus placebo. This receptor was obtained from a person between 18 and 59 years old who received the Ad26.COV2.S COVID-19 vaccine or a placebo. The V gene is TRBV9, the J gene TRBJ1-3; possibly TRBD1 for D (5 bases). The CDR3 nucleotides are TGTGCCAGCAGCGTCTCAGGGATAATTGGAAACACCATATATTTT. This gives the protein CASSVSGIIGNTIYF.